This T cell receptor beta chain was recovered during a study of a mutant IDH1 vaccine in newly diagnosed glioma. On the study more broadly: Onset of vaccination occurred 4-6 weeks following radiotherapy alone, or with temozolomide cycles.

As to time point: week 23, last vaccination. Each dose of the vaccine consisted of 300 ug of mutant IDH1 20-mer peptide, with topical imiquimod. In regard to this clone: Its antigen is as yet unknown.

Repertoires were generated with immunoSEQ multiplex PCR, while TCRdb's copy carries only in-frame clones and drops some. Seen here are roughly 60,000 clones, about 85% observed once, and the top ten hold roughly 3.9%. This sequence originates from a man aged 25 to 40 with glioma. The material sequenced was PBMCs, taken from a glioma patient whose treatment included an IDH1 peptide vaccine.

The CDR3 reads CASSHRTSGGTGELFF. CDR3 nucleotides: TGTGCCAGCAGCCATCGGACTAGCGGGGGGACCGGGGAGCTGTTTTTT. J is TRBJ2-2 and V is TRBV27; 14 positions agree with TRBD2. Germline-derived CDR1 and CDR2 are MNHEY and SMNVEV (reference sequence). J lost 5 bases, V lost 6 bases, and 5 bases had no gene match. This CDR3 has 16 amino acids.